This section outlines one TCR beta chain sequence together with its context. The data stem from a study of blood T cell repertoires in COVID-19. Study-wide context: Sites across the United States, Italy and Spain contributed samples from acute and convalescent COVID-19.

V was cut by 2 bases and J by 7 bases, with 13 bases left in between. The CDR3 length is 14 residues. The V gene's germline CDR1 is SGDLS and CDR2 YYNGEE. Original handling: Quantification of nucleated cells was approximated via reference gene primer amplification. The method was immunoSEQ multiplex PCR; TCRdb's version includes in-frame clones alone and lacks a portion of them. From that table come the V and J calls and clone size; the DNA was used to work out D and trimming. This repertoire shows about 250,000 clones, roughly 89% found once; its top ten account for 3%. The chain combines TRBV9 with TRBJ2-1, with a possible D match to TRBD2 (7 bases). The origin of this receptor is a woman aged 30 to 39 with active or convalescent COVID-19. The sequenced sample consisted of peripheral blood. CDR3: CASSVAGAGNEQFF. CDR3 nucleotide sequence: TGTGCCAGCAGCGTGGCGGGGGCGGGGAATGAGCAGTTCTTC.